The present T cell receptor (beta chain) was sequenced within a study of blood T cell repertoires in COVID-19. Overall study: Whether acute or convalescent, the COVID-19 samples came from the United States, Italy and Spain. Sources were T cells, B-cell-depleted T cells, or PBMCs; the material itself was cDNA or gDNA.

V lost 2 bases, J lost 1 base, and 2 bases stayed unmatched. This CDR3 comprises 14 residues. Germline values: CDR1 KGHSH, CDR2 LQKENI. Original analysis: It was from reference gene primer amplification that nucleated cell counts were estimated. Using immunoSEQ multiplex PCR, the repertoire was profiled, and TCRdb retains in-frame clones only, with some absent. The V and J calls and clone size come from that table; D and trimming were worked out from the DNA. Among fewer than 40,000 clones listed, approximately 91% were seen once. V usage is TRBV18 and J usage is TRBJ2-7, with 7 bases lining up with TRBD1. The sample consisted of peripheral blood. This receptor was taken from a woman older than 75 with active or convalescent COVID-19. CDR3 residues: CASSPVQGSYEQYF. The CDR3 DNA follows: TGTGCCAGCTCACCAGTACAGGGGTCCTACGAGCAGTACTTC.